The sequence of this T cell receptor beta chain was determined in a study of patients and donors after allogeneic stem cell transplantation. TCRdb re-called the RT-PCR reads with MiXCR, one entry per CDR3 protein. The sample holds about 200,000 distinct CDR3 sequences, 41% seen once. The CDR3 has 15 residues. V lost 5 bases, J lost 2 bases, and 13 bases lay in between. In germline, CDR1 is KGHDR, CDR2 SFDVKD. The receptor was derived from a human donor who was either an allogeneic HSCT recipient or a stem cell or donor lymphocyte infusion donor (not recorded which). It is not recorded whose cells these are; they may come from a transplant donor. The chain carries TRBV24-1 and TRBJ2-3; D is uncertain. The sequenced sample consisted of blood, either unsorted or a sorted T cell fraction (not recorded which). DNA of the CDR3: TGTGCCACCAGTGCCGGACGAGGACCCACAGATACGCAGTATTTT. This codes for CATSAGRGPTDTQYF.